A selection of T cell receptor beta chains follows, all from one sample in a study of blood T cell repertoires in COVID-19. Generated by immunoSEQ multiplex PCR, the TCRdb table keeps only in-frame clones and is missing some. Here the sample spans tens of thousands of clones, around 90% being singletons. Sequenced input: peripheral blood. The receptors here all came from a middle-aged man with COVID-19, enrolled during active disease. Both conserved end residues are part of each CDR3. The D gene is left open where the match is weak. A clone size is listed for some rows: how often the clone was seen (once, few, many), or a class if it is expanded.

j_gene	v_gene	d_gene	abundance	CDR3nt	CDR3aa
TRBJ2-7	TRBV28	TRBD2	NA	TGTGCCAGCAGTTCATCAATAGCGGGAGGGGTTTCCTACGAGCAGTACTTC	CASSSSIAGGVSYEQYF
TRBJ2-3	TRBV9	TRBD2	NA	TGTGCCAGCAGCCGTCGAGCGGGCGGGAGGGGATTCACAGATACGCAGTATTTT	CASSRRAGGRGFTDTQYF
TRBJ1-6	TRBV27	NA	NA	TGTGCCAGCAGTTTTATCAATTCACCCCTCCACTTT	CASSFINSPLHF
TRBJ2-1	TRBV9	NA	NA	TGTGCCAGCGGCCGCGGGACTTACAATGAGCAGTTCTTC	CASGRGTYNEQFF
TRBJ1-2	TRBV6-5	TRBD1	NA	TGTGCCAGCAGCCCCGGGACAGGGGCCTATGGCTACACCTTC	CASSPGTGAYGYTF
TRBJ2-2	TRBV5-4	NA	once	TGTGCCAGCAGCTCGGACATGCGAGTCGCCGGGGAGCTGTTTTTT	CASSSDMRVAGELFF
TRBJ2-4	TRBV5-1	NA	NA	TGCGCCAGCAGCGCTATCGATTTTCGGGACATTCAGTACTTC	CASSAIDFRDIQYF
TRBJ1-5	TRBV6-6	NA	once	TGTGCCAGCAGTTCTAACGGGTATAGCAATCAGCCCCAGCATTTT	CASSSNGYSNQPQHF
TRBJ2-5	TRBV29-1	TRBD2	NA	TGCAGCGTTGTTCGGGGGGGGAAAGGGACCCAGTACTTC	CSVVRGGKGTQYF
TRBJ1-5	TRBV6-5	NA	NA	TGTGCCAGCAGTTTCAACAGGGCCGGCCAGCCCCAGCATTTT	CASSFNRAGQPQHF
TRBJ1-4	TRBV28	NA	once	TGTGCCAGCAGTTTTGGGGGGACGAGGACTAATGAAAAACTGTTTTTT	CASSFGGTRTNEKLFF
TRBJ1-1	TRBV21-1	NA	NA	TGTGCCAGCAGCAAAGGATTCGAGGGTTCTGAAGCTTTCTTT	CASSKGFEGSEAFF
TRBJ2-5	TRBV2	NA	NA	TGTGCCAGCAGTGTTCAACCGGGGGAGACCCAGTACTTC	CASSVQPGETQYF
TRBJ1-1	TRBV12-3/TRBV12-4	TRBD1	once	TGTGCCAGCAATGACAGGGGTCGAGCTTTCTTT	CASNDRGRAFF
TRBJ1-4	TRBV5-6	TRBD1	NA	TGTGCCAGCAGCTCGGGGACGGGACAGGGGATTAATGAAAAACTGTTTTTT	CASSSGTGQGINEKLFF
TRBJ1-1	TRBV19	NA	NA	TGTGCCAGTAGGTGGAGCATGAACACTGAAGCTTTCTTT	CASRWSMNTEAFF
TRBJ2-5	TRBV5-1	TRBD2	NA	TGCGCCAGCAGCAACCCTAGCGGGAGCTGGGAGACCCAGTACTTC	CASSNPSGSWETQYF
TRBJ1-5	TRBV11-2	NA	NA	TGTGCCAGCAGCTCCAATCCGGGGGATCAGCCCCAGCATTTT	CASSSNPGDQPQHF
TRBJ2-5	TRBV30	TRBD1	NA	TGTGCCTGGAGCGGAGACAGGGGTGAAGAGACCCAGTACTTC	CAWSGDRGEETQYF
TRBJ2-7	TRBV6-5	NA	NA	TGTGCCAGCAGTTACGGCCCGCCAAGTGCCCTCTACGAGCAGTACTTC	CASSYGPPSALYEQYF
TRBJ1-2	TRBV3-1/TRBV3-2	NA	NA	TGTGCCAGCAGCCAAGTAGATGGGAGCTATGGCTACACCTTC	CASSQVDGSYGYTF
TRBJ1-5	TRBV6-5	NA	NA	TGTGCCAGCAGTTCTAACGGTTATAGCAATCAGCCCCAGCATTTT	CASSSNGYSNQPQHF
TRBJ2-5	TRBV7-9	TRBD2	NA	TGTGCCAGCAGCTTGGGGACTAGCGGGAGGGGGGGCCAAGAGACCCAGTACTTC	CASSLGTSGRGGQETQYF
TRBJ2-7	TRBV5-4	NA	NA	TGTGCCAGCAGCTTGGCCGGAAGAGCGACTCACGAGCAGTACTTC	CASSLAGRATHEQYF
TRBJ2-3	TRBV20-1	TRBD2	NA	TGCAGTGCTAGTGCCGCCGGGACTAGCGCCACAGATACGCAGTATTTT	CSASAAGTSATDTQYF